What follows are 19 T cell receptor beta chains derived from one specimen sequenced in a study of OX40 agonist ivuxolimab in advanced cancers. Clones were read by immunoSEQ multiplex PCR, and TCRdb kept only the in-frame ones, dropping some. The repertoire includes more than 75,000 clones, approximately 90% of them detected once, and about 0.89% sits in the top ten. The material was CD4+ or CD8+ T cells sorted from blood, obtained in a trial of the OX40 agonist ivuxolimab. The receptors originated from an adult with an advanced solid tumor such as melanoma, head and neck, liver or kidney cancer.

The chain carries TRBV18 and TRBJ2-5, with D hard to call. V dropped 2 bases and J dropped 5 bases, with 6 bases sitting between them. The CDR3 is made up of 12 amino acids. The V gene's germline CDR1 is KGHSH and CDR2 LQKENI. For the CDR3, the DNA is TGTGCCAGCTCACCAAACGAGGAGACCCAGTACTTC. Translation gives CASSPNEETQYF.

The chain recombines TRBV15 with TRBJ2-7, with D perhaps TRBD1 (6 bases). The CDR3 totals 14 residues. The V gene lost 1 base and the J gene lost 4 bases, with 11 bases spanning the gap. Looked up from germline, CDR1 is LNHNV and CDR2 is YYDKDF (reference sequence). The CDR3 sequence is CATSRVGGSYEQYF. The DNA for the CDR3 is TGTGCCACCAGCAGAGTTGGGGGCTCGTACGAGCAGTACTTC. Full variable domain (rest looked up from reference TRBV15 and TRBJ2-7): DAMVIQNPRYQVTQFGKPVTLSCSQTLNHNVMYWYQQKSSQAPKLLFHYYDKDFNNEADTPDNFQSRRPNTSFCFLDIRSPGLGDTAMYLCATSRVGGSYEQYFGPGTRLTVT.

Concerning this clone itself: Relative to the germline gene, one junction end is altered; a read error may explain this. The genes are TRBV19 and TRBJ2-7, with 8 bases identical to TRBD2. The CDR3 is 15 residues long. CDR1 is LNHDA, CDR2 SQIVND, per germline (reference sequence). CDR3 amino acids: CASSIQAGDSHEQYF. The CDR3 bases are TGTGCCAGTAGTATACAAGCGGGAGACTCCCACGAGCAGTACTTC.

The chain links TRBV7-2 to TRBJ2-3; D is perhaps TRBD1 (5 bases). The germline V gene encodes CDR1 SGHTA and CDR2 FQGNSA. The CDR3 length is 15 residues. Trimming left V 3 bases short and J 0 bases short, with 10 bases between. CDR3: CASSLGLSSTDTQYF. CDR3 nucleotide sequence: TGTGCCAGCAGCTTGGGGCTTTCTAGCACAGATACGCAGTATTTT.

The chain uses TRBV6-5 and TRBJ2-1; 8 bases line up with TRBD1. The CDR3 extends over 15 amino acids. V lost 3 bases and J lost 3; bases outside the gene matches: 4. Germline V CDR1 and CDR2: MNHEY, SVGAGI. The CDR3 is CASSYSGQVYNEQFF. CDR3 DNA: TGTGCCAGCAGTTATTCGGGACAGGTCTACAATGAGCAGTTCTTC.

The chain has TRBV4-3 and TRBJ2-7, with TRBD1 matching 10 bases. The junction had 5 bases not matched to a gene; V was cut back by 3 bases and J by 3 bases. CDR1 and CDR2 from the germline V gene are LGHNA and YSLEER. This CDR3 spans 15 amino acids. Here the CDR3 DNA reads TGCGCCAGCAGCCATCCGGGACAGGGGATCTACGAGCAGTACTTC. The encoded protein is CASSHPGQGIYEQYF.

This sequence joins TRBV30 and TRBJ2-7, with D tentatively TRBD1 (6 bases). The CDR3 spans 13 residues. Germline CDR1 is GTSNPN and CDR2 is SVGIG (reference sequence). The V gene lost 2 bases and the J gene lost 2 bases, with 10 bases spanning the gap. The CDR3 loop is CAWSPQGAYEQYF. As DNA, the CDR3 is TGTGCCTGGAGTCCACAGGGAGCCTACGAGCAGTACTTC.

This clone was seen a single time. This sequence joins TRBV6-6 and TRBJ1-2; the match to TRBD1 covers 10 bases. The CDR3 has 15 amino acids. In germline, CDR1 is MNHNY, CDR2 SVGAGI (reference sequence). The V and J ends lost 2 bases and 6 bases, in that order; junction bases with no gene match: 6. The CDR3 DNA follows: TGTGCCAGCAGTTACCCCCGGGACAGGGGAGATGGCTACACCTTC. Translating it yields CASSYPRDRGDGYTF.

V usage is TRBV7-2 and J usage is TRBJ2-7; D remains ambiguous. CDR3 length: 15 amino acids. The V gene lost 3 bases and the J gene lost 2 bases, with 14 bases spanning the gap. From germline, CDR1 is SGHTA and CDR2 FQGNSA. This CDR3 is CASSFSRAGPYEQYF. Written as DNA, the CDR3 is TGTGCCAGCAGCTTTTCACGGGCAGGCCCCTACGAGCAGTACTTC.

The J gene is TRBJ2-3, the V gene TRBV7-9; 7 bases match TRBD2. The junction had 4 bases not matched to a gene; V was cut back by 8 bases and J by 2 bases. The length of the CDR3 is 13 residues. CDR1 and CDR2 from the germline V gene are SEHNR and FQNEAQ (reference sequence). The CDR3 loop is CASGRGSTDTQYF. CDR3 DNA sequence: TGTGCCAGCGGGCGGGGGTCCACAGATACGCAGTATTTT.

This clone was picked up one time. This chain joins TRBV7-3 and TRBJ2-6, with a tentative D call TRBD2 (6 bases). The V end lost 5 bases, the J end lost 2 bases, and 10 bases lay between the germline ends. CDR1 and CDR2 from the germline V gene are SGHTA and FQGTGA. The CDR3 covers 15 residues. The DNA of the CDR3 is TGTGCCAGCAGCCATGGGGAGGCTGGGGCCAACGTCCTGACTTTC. Translated, it gives CASSHGEAGANVLTF.

The gene calls are TRBV7-2 and TRBJ2-3; 11 bases are a match to TRBD2. The V segment lost 3 bases and the J segment 2 bases; nucleotides outside the gene matches: 7. The CDR3 is made up of 17 amino acids. Germline-derived CDR1 and CDR2 are SGHTA and FQGNSA. CDR3 sequence reads: CASSLVGTSGLTDTQYF. CDR3 sequence (DNA): TGTGCCAGCAGCTTGGTCGGGACTAGCGGCCTCACAGATACGCAGTATTTT.

The CDR3: CASSVTGAGYEQYF. As DNA, the CDR3 is TGTGCCAGCAGCGTGACAGGGGCAGGCTACGAGCAGTACTTC. The chain carries TRBV9 and TRBJ2-7; 8 bases agree with TRBD1. V gave up 2 bases and J gave up 3 bases; unmatched junction bases: 4. The length of the CDR3 is 14 residues. Germline V gene data show CDR1 as SGDLS and CDR2 as YYNGEE.

In its sample, this clone was seen many times. The chain recombines TRBV2 with TRBJ2-5; no clear D gene. Germline V CDR1 and CDR2: SNHLY, FYNNEI. This CDR3 comprises 14 residues. Deletions cut 6 bases from V and 1 base from J, with 12 bases between. The CDR3: CASREKGPQETQYF. CDR3 nucleotides: TGTGCCAGCAGGGAGAAAGGGCCCCAAGAGACCCAGTACTTC.

This rearrangement joins TRBV6-5 to TRBJ2-5; maybe TRBD1 (6 bases). Trimming removed 2 bases from V and 1 base from J, with 11 bases in between. The CDR3 spans 15 residues. CDR1 is MNHEY, CDR2 SVGAGI, per germline. The CDR3 protein is CASSYTDSRQETQYF. The DNA for the CDR3 is TGTGCCAGCAGTTACACGGACAGCCGCCAAGAGACCCAGTACTTC.

This sequence joins TRBV14 and TRBJ2-5; 13 bases are a match to TRBD2. Germline-derived CDR1 and CDR2 are SGHDN and FVKESK. The V segment lost 0 bases and the J segment 5 bases; nucleotides outside the gene matches: 6. This CDR3 has 17 amino acids. The CDR3 nucleotides read TGTGCCAGCAGCCAAGATATATCGACTAGCGGGAGGGAGACCCAGTACTTC. Translated, it gives CASSQDISTSGRETQYF.

V usage is TRBV9 and J usage is TRBJ2-3, with TRBD2 matching 7 bases. V shed 4 bases and J 2 bases; nucleotides not matched to a gene: 7. This CDR3 region has 15 residues. The germline gives CDR1 SGDLS, CDR2 YYNGEE. CDR3 residues: CASSPNAGVTDTQYF. CDR3 in DNA: TGTGCCAGCAGCCCCAACGCGGGAGTCACAGATACGCAGTATTTT.

The sample holds a few counts of this clone. V gene TRBV5-1 combines with J gene TRBJ2-1, with 15 bases aligning to TRBD2. The CDR3 spans 15 residues. V lost 5 bases, J lost 14 bases, and 11 bases stayed unmatched. Germline V lookup: CDR1 SGHRS, CDR2 YFSETQ. This CDR3 reads CASSRTSGGASPKFF. The CDR3 DNA reads as TGCGCCAGCAGTCGGACTAGCGGGGGGGCTTCTCCAAAGTTCTTC.

This sequence joins TRBV6-1 and TRBJ1-2; D possibly corresponds to TRBD1 (6 bases). This CDR3 has 13 amino acids. Germline assignment: CDR1 MNHNS and CDR2 SASEGT. Trimming stripped 6 bases from V and 0 bases from J, with 8 bases between. Here the CDR3 reads CASSRGPNYGYTF. Here the CDR3 DNA reads TGTGCCAGCAGCAGGGGACCTAACTATGGCTACACCTTC.